The 27 T cell receptor beta chains given below trace back to one sample, sequenced in a study of cytomegalovirus exposure and HLA in healthy donors. PCR involved 60 Vbeta and 13 Jbeta primers. The assay was immunoSEQ multiplex PCR, and TCRdb's table has in-frame clones only and misses some. The table has 120,000 to 150,000 clones, roughly 80% seen once; the top ten hold approximately 0.9%. The sample comprised PBMCs. The receptors stem from a man aged 18 to 29 in good health and CMV-seronegative.

The chain employs TRBV5-4 and TRBJ1-6; D might be TRBD1 (5 bases). This CDR3 spans 17 amino acids. V was trimmed by 3 bases and J by 6 bases, leaving 19 bases between them. Germline lookup yields CDR1 SGHNT and CDR2 YYREEE (reference sequence). The CDR3 DNA is TGTGCCAGCAGCTCTGGACTGCGGGGACGGATTAATTCACCCCTCCACTTT. This translates into CASSSGLRGRINSPLHF. The whole variable domain, remainder taken from reference TRBV5-4 and TRBJ1-6, is ETGVTQSPTHLIKTRGQQVTLRCSSQSGHNTVSWYQQALGQGPQFIFQYYREEENGRGNFPPRFSGLQFPNYSSELNVNALELDDSALYLCASSSGLRGRINSPLHFGNGTRLTVT.

This chain links TRBV27 with TRBJ1-3; D is unclear. The CDR3 has 13 residues. Germline V gene lookup returns CDR1 MNHEY and CDR2 SMNVEV (reference sequence). Between the trimmed V and J ends, which lost 3 bases and 4 bases, there was a span of 7 bases. CDR3 DNA: TGTGCCAGCAGTTTCCTGCAGGGAAACACCATATATTTT. It is translated as CASSFLQGNTIYF.

The sample holds a few counts of this clone. The chain combines TRBV2 with TRBJ1-1; D unclear. From germline, CDR1 is SNHLY and CDR2 FYNNEI. This CDR3 spans 18 amino acids. The ends were cut back, 1 base at V and 0 bases at J, with 18 bases in the middle. Here the CDR3 reads CASSEVFWAATLNTEAFF. The CDR3, as DNA: TGTGCCAGCAGTGAAGTTTTTTGGGCAGCTACCCTGAACACTGAAGCTTTCTTT.

V gene TRBV7-2 combines with J gene TRBJ2-7; the match to TRBD1 covers 9 bases. Trimming at V came to 1 base and at J to 3 bases, leaving 4 bases not matched to a gene. The CDR3 runs 15 residues. CDR1 is SGHTA and CDR2 is FQGNSA in the germline V gene. DNA of the CDR3: TGTGCCAGCAGCTTAGGGGGGACAGGGAACTACGAGCAGTACTTC. This sequence encodes CASSLGGTGNYEQYF.

CDR3: CATSTRTGGVVGYTF. The CDR3 region has the DNA TGTGCCACCAGCACCCGGACAGGGGGCGTAGTTGGCTACACCTTC. The chain uses TRBV15 and TRBJ1-2, with 11 positions matching TRBD1. The J segment lost 7 bases and the V segment lost 4 bases, leaving 8 bases of the junction unmatched. Germline assignment: CDR1 LNHNV and CDR2 YYDKDF (reference sequence). CDR3 length: 15 amino acids.

In its sample, this clone was seen once. J is TRBJ1-1 and V is TRBV7-2; D might be TRBD1 (5 bases). This CDR3 spans 14 amino acids. Germline V gene sequence: CDR1 SGHTA, CDR2 FQGNSA. The ends were cut back, 4 bases at V and 8 bases at J, with 17 bases in the middle. The CDR3 coding sequence is TGTGCCAGCAGCTCCCCGGGGGGGATCCGGGAAGCTTTCTTT. Its protein product is CASSSPGGIREAFF.

The V and J genes are TRBV6-6 and TRBJ2-7; TRBD1 might be the D (5 bases). Germline V CDR1 and CDR2: MNHNY, SVGAGI (reference sequence). This CDR3 is built from 13 residues. Trimming removed 5 bases from V and 3 bases from J, with 11 bases in between. The CDR3 spells CASSQGPGYEQYF. The CDR3 DNA is TGTGCCAGCAGTCAGGGTCCTGGCTACGAGCAGTACTTC.

The J gene is TRBJ1-3, the V gene TRBV5-4; tentatively, D is TRBD1 (5 bases). Germline V gene data show CDR1 as SGHNT and CDR2 as YYREEE (reference sequence). The CDR3 length is 16 residues. V was shortened by 0 bases and J by 0 bases, with 10 bases between the two germline ends. The CDR3 DNA reads TGTGCCAGCAGCTTGGAGCCGACAGCCTCTGGAAACACCATATATTTT. Protein: CASSLEPTASGNTIYF.

V is TRBV2 and J is TRBJ1-5, with 9 bases fitting TRBD1. There are 17 residues in the CDR3. The V gene's germline CDR1 is SNHLY and CDR2 FYNNEI. V shed 6 bases, J shed 0 bases, and the junction held 9 bases outside the gene matches. The CDR3 DNA sequence: TGTGCCAGCAGCCGGACAGGGGTAGAATATAGCAATCAGCCCCAGCATTTT. Translating it yields CASSRTGVEYSNQPQHF.

The gene calls are TRBV30 and TRBJ1-1; D gene unclear. There are 12 residues in the CDR3. Germline CDR1 and CDR2: GTSNPN and SVGIG (reference sequence). Trimming cost V 5 bases and J 4 bases, with 11 bases left between them. CDR3 DNA: TGTGCCTGGGAATATGGAGTCACTGAAGCTTTCTTT. Translated: CAWEYGVTEAFF.

The V call is TRBV5-4, the J call TRBJ1-2; maybe TRBD1 (6 bases). CDR3 length equals 14 residues. Germline V lookup: CDR1 SGHNT, CDR2 YYREEE (reference sequence). The V and J ends lost 7 bases and 4 bases respectively, with 17 bases between them. CDR3 protein: CASGPKQGSYGYTF. As DNA, the CDR3 is TGTGCCAGCGGCCCAAAACAGGGTTCCTATGGCTACACCTTC.

This clone was counted between two and nine times. The V and J genes are TRBV4-2 and TRBJ2-1, with a tentative D call TRBD2 (5 bases). The CDR3 has 15 residues. With 0 bases removed from V and 8 bases from J, the gap between germline ends came to 14 bases. Looked up from germline, CDR1 is LGHNA and CDR2 is YNFKEQ. The CDR3 DNA sequence: TGTGCCAGCAGCCAAGAGTTGCTAGCCTCCGATGAGCAGTTCTTC. This sequence encodes CASSQELLASDEQFF.

The CDR3 protein is CASTRGTGNNSPLHF. As DNA, the CDR3 is TGTGCCAGCACCCGGGGGACAGGGAATAATTCACCCCTCCACTTT. The rearrangement joins TRBV6-5 to TRBJ1-6; 9 nucleotides match TRBD1. CDR1 MNHEY and CDR2 SVGAGI come from the germline V gene. V shed 7 bases, J shed 5 bases, and the junction held 6 bases outside the gene matches. The CDR3 spans 15 residues.

This clone was detected only a few times. This chain uses TRBV30 with TRBJ2-6; 9 bases line up with TRBD1. Germline CDR1 GTSNPN, CDR2 SVGIG (reference sequence). The CDR3 length is 13 residues. The junction had 0 bases not matched to a gene; V was cut back by 5 bases and J by 4 bases. The CDR3, as DNA: TGTGCCTGGGGACAGGGGGGGGCCAACGTCCTGACTTTC. It yields the protein CAWGQGGANVLTF.

The chain uses TRBV7-9 and TRBJ1-1; 8 nucleotides agree with TRBD1. Germline-derived CDR1 and CDR2 are SEHNR and FQNEAQ (reference sequence). This CDR3 has 14 residues. Unmatched junction bases numbered 4, after V lost 3 bases and J lost 4 bases. Here the CDR3 DNA reads TGTGCCAGCAGCTTCGCAGGGGGCACCACTGAAGCTTTCTTT. It translates to CASSFAGGTTEAFF.

V is TRBV19 and J is TRBJ2-3; weak D call: TRBD1 (6 bases). Germline CDR1 reads LNHDA; CDR2 reads SQIVND (reference sequence). CDR3 length: 15 residues. The V end lost 10 bases, the J end lost 0 bases, and 17 bases lay between the germline ends. The DNA for the CDR3 is TGTGCCACCCACCAGGGGAGCGGAAGCACAGATACGCAGTATTTT. The encoded protein is CATHQGSGSTDTQYF.

This clone appeared a few times. J is TRBJ2-7 and V is TRBV11-2; TRBD1 matches at 11 bases. CDR1 SGHAT and CDR2 FQNNGV come from the germline V gene. The CDR3 totals 14 residues. The V and J ends lost 7 bases and 3 bases, in that order; junction bases with no gene match: 5. The DNA of the CDR3 is TGTGCCAGCACCCGGGACAGGGGGTTCTACGAGCAGTACTTC. Translation: CASTRDRGFYEQYF.

V and J are TRBV18 and TRBJ1-1; D is undetermined. The CDR3 covers 14 residues. The V gene lost 2 bases and the J gene lost 0 bases, with 7 bases spanning the gap. Germline loops: CDR1 KGHSH, CDR2 LQKENI. The CDR3 reads CASSPNRMNTEAFF. The CDR3 nucleotides are TGTGCCAGCTCACCAAACAGAATGAACACTGAAGCTTTCTTT. The entire variable domain, with the rest obtained from reference TRBV18 and TRBJ1-1, is as follows: NAGVMQNPRHLVRRRGQEARLRCSPMKGHSHVYWYRQLPEEGLKFMVYLQKENIIDESGMPKERFSAEFPKEGPSILRIQQVVRGDSAAYFCASSPNRMNTEAFFGQGTRLTVV.

The chain uses TRBV5-1 and TRBJ1-3; no clear D. The CDR3 covers 15 residues. Germline assignment: CDR1 SGHRS and CDR2 YFSETQ. Trimming stripped 1 base from V and 0 bases from J, with 8 bases between. The CDR3: CASSLSGGSGNTIYF. The CDR3 DNA sequence: TGCGCCAGCAGCTTGAGTGGCGGCTCTGGAAACACCATATATTTT.

This clone was observed a single time. The chain is built from TRBV4-1 and TRBJ2-1, with 10 bases identical to TRBD2. V shed 0 bases, J shed 8 bases, and the junction held 10 bases outside the gene matches. Germline assignment: CDR1 MGHRA and CDR2 YSYEKL. This CDR3 contains 17 residues. CDR3 DNA sequence: TGCGCCAGCAGCCAAGACCCAGCGGGGGGGCCTTTGGATGAGCAGTTCTTC. This translates into CASSQDPAGGPLDEQFF.

This chain connects TRBV4-1 to TRBJ2-1, with D possibly matching TRBD1 (5 bases). V was pared by 0 bases and J by 5 bases, with 14 bases between. This CDR3 has 16 residues. Germline V gene lookup returns CDR1 MGHRA and CDR2 YSYEKL. The CDR3 bases are TGCGCCAGCAGCCAAGATTTAGGGGCCCCTAACAATGAGCAGTTCTTC. Its translation: CASSQDLGAPNNEQFF.

Concerning this clone: The sample contains more than one DNA sequence encoding this CDR3. CDR3 in amino acids: CASSYSRVNTEAFF. In DNA, the CDR3 is TGTGCCAGCAGTTACTCGAGGGTTAACACTGAAGCTTTCTTT. The chain recombines TRBV6-5 with TRBJ1-1; D is undetermined. This CDR3 has 14 residues. The germline V and J ends were trimmed by 0 bases and 2 bases, with 7 bases remaining between them. Per germline, CDR1 MNHEY and CDR2 SVGAGI.

The chain carries TRBV5-1 and TRBJ2-7; weak D call: TRBD1 (6 bases). V gave up 0 bases and J gave up 1 base, with 26 bases separating them. The CDR3 contains 20 residues. From germline, CDR1 is SGHRS and CDR2 YFSETQ. This chain's CDR3 is CASSLAAVVVGQTFSYEQYF. The DNA of the CDR3 is TGCGCCAGCAGCTTGGCCGCTGTCGTCGTCGGACAGACGTTTTCCTACGAGCAGTACTTC.

V usage is TRBV2 and J usage is TRBJ1-2; 7 bases line up with TRBD1. The CDR3 runs 12 residues. Losses at the gene ends were 10 bases for V and 3 bases for J; bases not matched to a gene: 5. CDR1 SNHLY and CDR2 FYNNEI come from the germline V gene. In DNA form, the CDR3 reads TGTGCCACATCCGGGACAGACTATGGCTACACCTTC. It codes for CATSGTDYGYTF.

This chain links TRBV19 with TRBJ1-2; 8 bases are shared with TRBD1. Per germline, CDR1 LNHDA and CDR2 SQIVND (reference sequence). This CDR3 is built from 15 residues. V lost 3 bases and J lost 2; bases outside the gene matches: 5. CDR3 region: CASSMTGEGNYGYTF. The CDR3 DNA reads TGTGCCAGTAGTATGACAGGGGAGGGGAACTATGGCTACACCTTC.

The V gene is TRBV6-5, the J gene TRBJ1-2, with TRBD1 matching over 8 bases. CDR3 length: 14 amino acids. The germline V gene encodes CDR1 MNHEY and CDR2 SVGAGI. J lost 7 bases, V lost 2 bases, and 6 bases had no gene match. CDR3 loop: CASSYAGGFGGYTF. The CDR3 DNA sequence: TGTGCCAGCAGTTACGCAGGGGGCTTCGGTGGCTACACCTTC.

The chain uses TRBV6-6 and TRBJ1-3; D call uncertain. Trimming stripped 2 bases from V and 0 bases from J, with 8 bases between. Germline V CDR1 and CDR2: MNHNY, SVGAGI (reference sequence). The CDR3 extends over 15 amino acids. CDR3 amino acids: CASSYPQSSGNTIYF. In DNA form, the CDR3 reads TGTGCCAGCAGTTACCCCCAGTCCTCTGGAAACACCATATATTTT.